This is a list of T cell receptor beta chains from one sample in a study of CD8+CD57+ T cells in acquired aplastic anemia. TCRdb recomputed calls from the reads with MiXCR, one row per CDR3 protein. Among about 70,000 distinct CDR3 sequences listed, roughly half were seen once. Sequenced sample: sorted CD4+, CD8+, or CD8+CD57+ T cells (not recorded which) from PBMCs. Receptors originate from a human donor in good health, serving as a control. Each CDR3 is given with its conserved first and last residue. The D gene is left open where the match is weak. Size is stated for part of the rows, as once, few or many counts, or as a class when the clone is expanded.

CASSQDRTSVAYNEQFF	TRBD2	TRBV4-1	many
CASSREQGHEQYF	.	TRBV4-2	.
CASSAPGTGNGNTIYF	TRBD1	TRBV11-1	few
CASSMGPGEQYF	.	TRBV19	.
CASSYGYLTEAFF	.	TRBV6-5	many
CASSSTLAGEAHEQYF	TRBD2	TRBV7-3	.
CAIRESLEQGGEKLFF	.	TRBV10-3	.
CAISESTRGRNSYNEQFF	.	TRBV10-3	.
CASRTEPSTDTQYF	.	TRBV2	.
CSVNSRQGGFTDTQYF	TRBD1	TRBV29-1	.
CASSEGRIVSPLHF	.	TRBV10-2	.